This TCR beta chain emerged from a study of T cells in pancreatic ductal adenocarcinoma. The method was immunoSEQ multiplex PCR; TCRdb's version includes in-frame clones alone and lacks a portion of them. The table lists about 16,000 clones, approximately 89% of them singletons. Germline values: CDR1 MNHEY, CDR2 SMNVEV (reference sequence). The germline V and J ends were trimmed by 3 bases and 2 bases, with 14 bases remaining between them. The CDR3 contains 15 residues. No neoadjuvant therapy was given to the selected pancreatic ductal adenocarcinoma patients before their surgery. J is TRBJ2-7 and V is TRBV27; D is tentatively TRBD1 or TRBD2 (5 bases each). The clonotype comes from a human donor with pancreatic ductal adenocarcinoma. The specimen was PBMCs. The CDR3 loop reads CASSFLGTGTYEQYF. The CDR3 DNA is TGTGCCAGCAGTTTCCTGGGGACGGGAACCTACGAGCAGTACTTC.